A single sample gave rise to the 12 T cell receptor beta chains below, sequenced in a study of cytomegalovirus exposure and HLA in healthy donors. Primers for the PCR totalled 60 Vbeta and 13 Jbeta. Clones were read by immunoSEQ multiplex PCR, and TCRdb kept only the in-frame ones, dropping some. The table records 95,000 to 150,000 clones, roughly 70% of them present only once. Specimen: PBMCs. The receptors shown here come from a woman aged 40 to 55 in good health and CMV-seropositive.

The chain couples TRBV6-5 to TRBJ1-1; 8 positions match TRBD1. With V trimmed by 0 bases and J by 0 bases, 0 bases remained unmatched. The CDR3 contains 15 residues. Germline CDR1 and CDR2: MNHEY and SVGAGI. The CDR3 protein is CASSYSTGVNTEAFF. Written as DNA, the CDR3 is TGTGCCAGCAGTTACTCGACAGGGGTGAACACTGAAGCTTTCTTT.

The V and J genes are TRBV4-3 and TRBJ1-1, with D hard to call. The CDR3 has 13 residues. V lost 6 bases, J lost 0 bases, and 8 bases lay in between. From germline, CDR1 is LGHNA and CDR2 YSLEER. The CDR3 DNA reads as TGCGCCAGCAGTCCCAGATTGAACACTGAAGCTTTCTTT. Translating it yields CASSPRLNTEAFF.

This clone was seen a handful of times. The V gene is TRBV9, the J gene TRBJ2-3, with TRBD2 matching 8 bases. V shed 3 bases, J shed 4 bases, and the junction held 4 bases outside the gene matches. Germline CDR1 and CDR2: SGDLS and YYNGEE. This CDR3 is built from 14 residues. CDR3 sequence: CASSAGTSSDTQYF. The CDR3 region has the DNA TGTGCCAGCAGCGCCGGGACTAGTTCAGATACGCAGTATTTT.

The CDR3 sequence: CASRDTSEQYF. CDR3 nucleotide sequence: TGCGCCAGCAGGGACACCAGCGAGCAGTACTTC. The chain links TRBV10-2 to TRBJ2-7, with D perhaps matching TRBD1 (5 bases). The CDR3 extends over 11 amino acids. V shed 6 bases and J shed 6 bases, with 9 bases lying between them. Germline CDR1 and CDR2: WSHSY and SAAADI.

The gene calls are TRBV4-3 and TRBJ1-4; D perhaps matches TRBD1 (5 bases). The CDR3 has 16 residues. Looked up from germline, CDR1 is LGHNA and CDR2 is YSLEER. Trimming removed 0 bases at V and 8 bases at J, with 16 bases between. The CDR3 loop reads CASSQDRAGLGEKLFF. The CDR3 nucleotides read TGCGCCAGCAGCCAAGATCGGGCAGGGCTAGGAGAAAAACTGTTTTTT.

This chain joins TRBV28 and TRBJ1-5, with D perhaps matching TRBD1 (5 bases). The CDR3 totals 15 residues. Germline loops: CDR1 MDHEN, CDR2 SYDVKM. Trimming removed 5 bases at V and 2 bases at J, with 13 bases between. The CDR3 nucleotides read TGTGCCAGCAGTGGGGGAGGGGCTGGCAATCAGCCCCAGCATTTT. Its protein is CASSGGGAGNQPQHF.

This clone was counted between two and nine times. The gene calls are TRBV28 and TRBJ2-2; tentative D call: TRBD1 (6 bases). This CDR3 comprises 15 residues. Germline CDR1 reads MDHEN; CDR2 reads SYDVKM. Trimming removed 6 bases at V and 1 base at J, with 12 bases between. The CDR3 nucleotides read TGTGCCAGCAGGCTGGACAGTAGGAACACCGGGGAGCTGTTTTTT. Protein product: CASRLDSRNTGELFF.

This clone was recorded a few times. The chain recombines TRBV6-1 with TRBJ1-2; a weak D match, TRBD1 (6 bases). Germline V gene lookup returns CDR1 MNHNS and CDR2 SASEGT. V was shortened by 5 bases and J by 4 bases, with 8 bases between the two germline ends. This CDR3 is 12 amino acids long. The CDR3 reads CASSTGFYGYTF. Written as DNA, the CDR3 is TGTGCCAGCAGTACAGGGTTCTATGGCTACACCTTC.

CDR3 loop: CASSLSGSRGYTF. CDR3 DNA: TGTGCCAGCAGCCTTTCCGGGAGTCGGGGCTACACCTTC. The chain is built from TRBV14 and TRBJ1-2, with D uncertain. The V end lost 4 bases, the J end lost 8 bases, and 14 bases lay between the germline ends. This CDR3 has 13 residues. Germline CDR1 is SGHDN and CDR2 is FVKESK.

The rearrangement uses TRBV7-3 and TRBJ1-2; 10 bases match TRBD1. In germline, CDR1 is SGHTA, CDR2 FQGTGA. V lost 1 base, J lost 10 bases, and 3 bases stayed unmatched. CDR3 length equals 13 residues. The CDR3 is CASSLMGQGTYTF. CDR3 bases: TGTGCCAGCAGCTTAATGGGACAGGGGACCTACACCTTC.

The rearrangement uses TRBV19 and TRBJ2-5; 8 bases are a match to TRBD1. V gave up 5 bases and J gave up 2 bases; unmatched junction bases: 7. Germline V gene sequence: CDR1 LNHDA, CDR2 SQIVND (reference sequence). The CDR3 covers 15 residues. This CDR3 is CASSSGQGIQETQYF. Here the CDR3 DNA reads TGTGCCAGTAGTTCCGGACAGGGAATACAAGAGACCCAGTACTTC.

CDR3 DNA sequence: TGTGCCAGCAGGCCTTCAGGGGTGTCAACTGAAGCTTTCTTT. Protein sequence: CASRPSGVSTEAFF. V gene TRBV6-5 combines with J gene TRBJ1-1; TRBD1 is a possible D gene (6 bases). Trimming removed 6 bases at V and 5 bases at J, with 16 bases between. This CDR3 has 14 amino acids. CDR1 is MNHEY and CDR2 is SVGAGI in the germline V gene.